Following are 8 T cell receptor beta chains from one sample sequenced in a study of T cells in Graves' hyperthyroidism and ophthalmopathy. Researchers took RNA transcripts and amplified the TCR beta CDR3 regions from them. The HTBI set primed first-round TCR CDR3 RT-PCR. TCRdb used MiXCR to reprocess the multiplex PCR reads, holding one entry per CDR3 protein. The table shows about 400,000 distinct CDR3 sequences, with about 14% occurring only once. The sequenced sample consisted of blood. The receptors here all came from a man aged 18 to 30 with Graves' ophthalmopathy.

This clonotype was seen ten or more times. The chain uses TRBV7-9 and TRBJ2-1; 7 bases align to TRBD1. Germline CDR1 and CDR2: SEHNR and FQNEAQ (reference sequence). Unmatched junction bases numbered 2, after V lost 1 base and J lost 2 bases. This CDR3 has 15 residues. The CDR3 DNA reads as TGTGCCAGCAGCTTAGAGGGGGCTGCCTACAATGAGCAGTTCTTC. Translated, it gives CASSLEGAAYNEQFF.

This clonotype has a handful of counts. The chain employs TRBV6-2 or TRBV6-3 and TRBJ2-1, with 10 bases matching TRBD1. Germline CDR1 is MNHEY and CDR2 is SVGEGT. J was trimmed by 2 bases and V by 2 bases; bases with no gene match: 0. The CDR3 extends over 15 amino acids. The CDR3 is CASSYDRGPYNEQFF. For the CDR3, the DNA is TGTGCCAGCAGTTACGACAGGGGGCCCTACAATGAGCAGTTCTTC.

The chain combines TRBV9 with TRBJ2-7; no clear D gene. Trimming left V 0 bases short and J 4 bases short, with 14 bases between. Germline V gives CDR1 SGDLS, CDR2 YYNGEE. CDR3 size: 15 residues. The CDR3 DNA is TGTGCCAGCAGCGTAGGTGGAGACGGCGTTTACGAGCAGTACTTC. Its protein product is CASSVGGDGVYEQYF.

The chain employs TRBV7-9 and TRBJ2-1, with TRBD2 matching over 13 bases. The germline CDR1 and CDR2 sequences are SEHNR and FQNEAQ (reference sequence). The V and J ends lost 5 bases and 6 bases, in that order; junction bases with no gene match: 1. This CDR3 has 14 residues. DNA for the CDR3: TGTGCCAGCAGCGGGACTAGCGGGATCAATGAGCAGTTCTTC. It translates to CASSGTSGINEQFF.

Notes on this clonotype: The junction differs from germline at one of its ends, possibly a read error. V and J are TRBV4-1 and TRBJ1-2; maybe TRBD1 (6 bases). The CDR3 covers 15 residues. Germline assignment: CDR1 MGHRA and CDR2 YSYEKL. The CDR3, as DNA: TGTGCCAGCAGCCAAGAGGGCGGGACAAACTATGGCTACACCTTC. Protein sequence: CASSQEGGTNYGYTF.

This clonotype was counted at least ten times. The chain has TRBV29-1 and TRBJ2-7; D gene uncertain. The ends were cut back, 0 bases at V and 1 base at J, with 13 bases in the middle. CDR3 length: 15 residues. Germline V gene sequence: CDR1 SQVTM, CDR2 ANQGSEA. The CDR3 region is CSVEEVNQQSYEQYF. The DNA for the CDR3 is TGCAGCGTTGAAGAGGTCAACCAGCAATCCTACGAGCAGTACTTC.

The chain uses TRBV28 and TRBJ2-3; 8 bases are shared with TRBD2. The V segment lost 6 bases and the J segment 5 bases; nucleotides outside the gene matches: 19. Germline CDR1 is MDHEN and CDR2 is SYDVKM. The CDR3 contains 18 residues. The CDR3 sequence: CASSRLSGGDPTGDTQYF. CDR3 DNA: TGTGCCAGCAGCCGACTCAGCGGGGGAGACCCGACAGGAGATACGCAGTATTTT.

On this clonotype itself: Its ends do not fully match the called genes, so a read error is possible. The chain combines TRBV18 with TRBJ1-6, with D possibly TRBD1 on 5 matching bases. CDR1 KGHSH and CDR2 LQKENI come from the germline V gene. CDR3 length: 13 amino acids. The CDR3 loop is CASSPGYTSPLHF. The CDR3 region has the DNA TGTGCCAGTTCACCAGGGTATACTTCACCCCTCCACTTT.